This T cell receptor beta chain comes out of a study of a mutant IDH1 vaccine in newly diagnosed glioma. Turning to the study itself: Treated patients showed a male proportion of about 60%, a female proportion of 37.5%, and a mean age of about 41 years. Visits designated V12 and V13 were conducted at weeks 35 and 47, respectively.

As concerns this clone: Its antigen remains unidentified.

Measured with immunoSEQ multiplex PCR; TCRdb has only the in-frame clones, and not every one. The table includes 45,000 or so clones, 81% detected once. Noted time point: week 35, safety follow-up. Topical imiquimod was applied with each vaccine dose, which held 300 ug of mutant IDH1 20-mer peptide. This CDR3 contains 16 residues. The ends were cut back, 4 bases at V and 4 bases at J, with 18 bases in the middle. Germline V CDR1 and CDR2: LGHNA, YSLEER. The rearrangement joins TRBV4-3 to TRBJ2-3; D possibly corresponds to TRBD1 (7 bases). Sequences were derived from PBMCs, sampled from a glioma patient whose treatment included an IDH1 peptide vaccine. This TCR came from a woman in her thirties or forties with glioma. Some clones in this sample may be carry-over from other donors' samples. The chain's CDR3 is CASSLEGAEGSDTQYF. CDR3 bases: TGCGCCAGCAGCCTGGAGGGGGCGGAAGGGTCAGATACGCAGTATTTT.